A selection of T cell receptor beta chains follows, all from one sample in a study of cytomegalovirus exposure and HLA in healthy donors. Assay: immunoSEQ multiplex PCR; the TCRdb copy retains only in-frame clones and omits some. Of 98,000 or so clones listed, 76% were seen once; the top ten hold approximately 2%. The sample comprised PBMCs. These receptors all come from a man aged 40-49 years in good health and CMV-seronegative. CDR3s include the opening cysteine and the closing phenylalanine or tryptophan. A D gene is named only where the DNA matches it firmly. Not every row has a clone size; where given, it reads once, few, many or a size class.

J,D,V,size,CDR3,DNA
TRBJ2-5,NA,TRBV7-2,NA,CASKWTANQETQYF,TGTGCCAGCAAATGGACAGCGAATCAAGAGACCCAGTACTTC
TRBJ2-3,TRBD1,TRBV5-1,NA,CASSLGQGRADTQYF,TGCGCCAGCAGCTTGGGACAGGGTAGGGCAGATACGCAGTATTTT
TRBJ2-3,TRBD2,TRBV19,once,CASSSNLAGSSDTQYF,TGTGCCAGTAGCTCAAATCTAGCGGGCTCTTCGGATACGCAGTATTTT
TRBJ2-7,TRBD2,TRBV6-5,NA,CASRDRSGGSYEQYF,TGTGCCAGCAGGGATAGGAGCGGGGGCTCCTACGAGCAGTACTTC
TRBJ2-7,TRBD2,TRBV2,NA,CASSEGRLTSGGSYEQYF,TGTGCCAGCAGTGAAGGCAGGCTGACTAGCGGGGGATCCTACGAGCAGTACTTC
TRBJ1-2,TRBD1,TRBV5-1,NA,CASTLGQDNYGYTF,TGCGCCAGCACCCTGGGACAGGATAACTATGGCTACACCTTC
TRBJ1-2,NA,TRBV5-4,few,CASSLGAVIYGYTF,TGTGCCAGCAGCTTGGGCGCGGTCATCTATGGCTACACCTTC
TRBJ2-5,TRBD1,TRBV5-4,once,CASRTEQGAMETQYF,TGTGCCAGCAGAACTGAACAGGGGGCGATGGAGACCCAGTACTTC
TRBJ2-2,TRBD1,TRBV28,NA,CASSSPGQGTGELFF,TGTGCCAGCAGCTCTCCGGGACAGGGGACCGGGGAGCTGTTTTTT
TRBJ1-1,NA,TRBV11-2,NA,CASSLAAGADTEAFF,TGTGCCAGCAGCTTAGCGGCGGGGGCGGATACTGAAGCTTTCTTT
TRBJ2-3,NA,TRBV27,NA,CASSSMRQGGTDTQYF,TGTGCCAGCAGTTCAATGCGCCAGGGTGGCACAGATACGCAGTATTTT
TRBJ2-7,NA,TRBV28,NA,CASSLPYEQYF,TGTGCCAGCAGTTTACCTTACGAGCAGTACTTC
TRBJ1-3,NA,TRBV12-5,few,CASVSEGNTIYF,TGTGCTAGTGTTTCGGAGGGAAACACCATATATTTT
TRBJ1-1,NA,TRBV30,NA,CAWSAVSGLDTEAFF,TGTGCCTGGAGTGCCGTCTCAGGTTTGGACACTGAAGCTTTCTTT
TRBJ2-1,NA,TRBV14,NA,CASSQLTVLSNEQFF,TGTGCCAGCAGCCAATTGACAGTACTATCCAATGAGCAGTTCTTC
TRBJ1-6,TRBD1,TRBV28,NA,CASSPARDRGFSSYNSPLHF,TGTGCCAGCAGTCCCGCTCGGGACAGGGGCTTTAGCTCCTATAATTCACCCCTCCACTTT
TRBJ2-6,NA,TRBV9,NA,CASSAFQEAGKFSGANVLTF,TGTGCCAGCAGCGCATTCCAAGAAGCAGGGAAATTCTCTGGGGCCAACGTCCTGACTTTC
TRBJ2-2,TRBD1,TRBV27,NA,CASRKGQGVTGELFF,TGTGCCAGCAGGAAGGGACAGGGGGTTACCGGGGAGCTGTTTTTT
TRBJ2-7,TRBD1,TRBV7-2,NA,CASSLWGQGQLEQYF,TGTGCCAGCAGCTTGTGGGGACAGGGACAGCTCGAGCAGTACTTC
TRBJ1-2,TRBD1,TRBV6-1,NA,CASSDLRTGGPF,TGTGCCAGCAGTGATCTACGGACAGGGGGCCCCTTC
TRBJ1-4,NA,TRBV7-9,NA,CASLSSGIEKLFF,TGTGCCAGCCTCTCCTCAGGAATTGAAAAACTGTTTTTT
TRBJ1-5,TRBD1,TRBV5-5,NA,CASSRTGDQPQHF,TGTGCCAGCAGCAGGACAGGGGATCAGCCCCAGCATTTT
TRBJ2-7,TRBD2,TRBV7-9,few,CASSLVPGLVTEQYF,TGTGCCAGCAGCTTAGTTCCGGGACTAGTCACCGAGCAGTACTTC
TRBJ2-7,TRBD2,TRBV7-2,NA,CASSPRDYSYEQYF,TGTGCCAGCAGCCCTCGGGACTACTCCTACGAGCAGTACTTC
TRBJ2-2,NA,TRBV28,NA,CASSLAQVRQTGELFF,TGTGCCAGCAGTTTAGCACAGGTCCGTCAAACCGGGGAGCTGTTTTTT
TRBJ2-3,NA,TRBV7-9,few,CASSYARPADTQYF,TGTGCCAGCAGCTATGCGAGGCCGGCAGATACGCAGTATTTT
TRBJ2-5,TRBD1,TRBV10-3,NA,CAVGDRGQETQYF,TGTGCCGTCGGGGACAGGGGCCAAGAGACCCAGTACTTC
TRBJ2-7,NA,TRBV7-3,NA,CASSPRYEQYF,TGTGCCAGCAGCCCGAGGTACGAGCAGTACTTC
TRBJ2-3,NA,TRBV5-1,NA,CASRQGSDTQYF,TGCGCCAGCAGGCAGGGCTCAGATACGCAGTATTTT
TRBJ1-3,NA,TRBV18,once,CASSPEQGNTIYF,TGTGCCAGCTCACCAGAACAGGGAAACACCATATATTTT
TRBJ1-6,TRBD1,TRBV7-2,NA,CASSTASQGANSPLHF,TGTGCCAGCAGCACTGCCTCGCAGGGGGCTAATTCACCCCTCCACTTT
TRBJ2-6,TRBD1,TRBV7-7,NA,CASSSGQAYSGANVLTF,TGTGCCAGCAGCTCGGGACAGGCGTACTCTGGGGCCAACGTCCTGACTTTC
TRBJ2-5,TRBD1,TRBV2,NA,CASSPGTEARETQYF,TGTGCCAGCAGCCCCGGGACAGAAGCGCGAGAGACCCAGTACTTC
TRBJ2-3,NA,TRBV19,NA,CASSIGRLNTDTQYF,TGTGCCAGTAGTATCGGCAGGCTGAACACAGATACGCAGTATTTT
TRBJ2-5,NA,TRBV7-6,NA,CASSWGLGVGQTETQYF,TGTGCCAGCAGCTGGGGCCTAGGGGTGGGCCAGACGGAGACCCAGTACTTC
TRBJ1-5,TRBD1,TRBV11-2,once,CASSFDRVSPQHF,TGTGCCAGCAGCTTTGACAGGGTGTCGCCCCAGCATTTT
TRBJ2-5,TRBD2,TRBV10-3,NA,CAISQTSGPQETQYF,TGTGCCATCAGCCAGACTAGCGGGCCACAAGAGACCCAGTACTTC
TRBJ2-4,NA,TRBV6-5,NA,CASSYGTPKWDIQYF,TGTGCCAGCAGTTACGGGACACCAAAATGGGACATTCAGTACTTC
TRBJ2-7,NA,TRBV18,NA,CASSPPGSYEQYF,TGTGCCAGCTCACCTCCGGGGAGCTACGAGCAGTACTTC
TRBJ2-1,NA,TRBV19,NA,CASRSRTGPNEQFF,TGTGCCAGTCGGTCTCGAACAGGCCCCAATGAGCAGTTCTTC
TRBJ2-3,TRBD2,TRBV30,NA,CAWSLAGALGDTQYF,TGTGCCTGGAGTTTAGCGGGGGCCCTTGGAGATACGCAGTATTTT
TRBJ2-1,TRBD2,TRBV6-5,NA,CASRTSGRYEFF,TGTGCCAGCAGGACTAGCGGGAGATATGAGTTCTTC
TRBJ1-5,NA,TRBV27,NA,CASSSRGGQPQHF,TGTGCCAGCAGTTCCAGGGGCGGGCAGCCCCAGCATTTT
TRBJ2-7,NA,TRBV30,NA,CAWEGVSSYEQYF,TGTGCCTGGGAAGGGGTTAGCTCCTACGAGCAGTACTTC
TRBJ2-3,TRBD2,TRBV29-1,NA,CSVAGGFTDTQYF,TGCAGCGTTGCGGGGGGTTTCACAGATACGCAGTATTTT
TRBJ2-1,TRBD2,TRBV6-5,NA,CASRRGTSGYNEQFF,TGTGCCAGCAGGCGAGGAACTAGCGGTTACAATGAGCAGTTCTTC
TRBJ1-4,NA,TRBV7-2,NA,CASSLRPPNEKLFF,TGTGCCAGCAGCTTGCGGCCGCCTAATGAAAAACTGTTTTTT
TRBJ2-2,NA,TRBV7-9,once,CSSSWSGSRENTGELFF,TGTTCCAGCAGCTGGTCAGGCTCGCGGGAGAACACCGGGGAGCTGTTTTTT
TRBJ2-1,TRBD2,TRBV13,NA,CASSFGERDDNEQFF,TGTGCCAGCAGCTTCGGGGAGCGGGATGACAATGAGCAGTTCTTC
TRBJ2-7,TRBD1,TRBV7-9,few,CASSQPGQGYEQYF,TGTGCCAGCAGCCAGCCGGGACAGGGATACGAGCAGTACTTC
TRBJ1-1,NA,TRBV9,NA,CASSVVNRAVEAFF,TGTGCCAGCAGCGTAGTAAACAGGGCGGTTGAAGCTTTCTTT
TRBJ2-7,NA,TRBV5-5,few,CASSLIWQADYYEQYF,TGTGCCAGCAGCTTGATTTGGCAGGCCGACTACTACGAGCAGTACTTC
TRBJ2-7,NA,TRBV6-5,once,CASRGPYEQYF,TGTGCCAGTAGGGGCCCCTACGAGCAGTACTTC
TRBJ1-4,NA,TRBV4-3,NA,CASSQGQGRKELFF,TGCGCCAGCAGCCAAGGACAAGGCAGGAAGGAACTGTTTTTT
TRBJ1-1,NA,TRBV11-3,NA,CASSLLLNTEAFF,TGTGCCAGCAGCTTACTCTTGAACACTGAAGCTTTCTTT
TRBJ2-3,TRBD1,TRBV28,few,CASRTGGHRDTQYF,TGTGCCAGCAGAACAGGGGGGCATCGAGATACGCAGTATTTT
TRBJ1-4,NA,TRBV28,few,CASSLSGDEKLFF,TGTGCCAGCAGTTTATCCGGGGATGAAAAACTGTTTTTT
TRBJ1-2,NA,TRBV5-4,NA,CASSPASRFYGYTF,TGTGCCAGCAGCCCAGCGTCGAGATTCTATGGCTACACCTTC